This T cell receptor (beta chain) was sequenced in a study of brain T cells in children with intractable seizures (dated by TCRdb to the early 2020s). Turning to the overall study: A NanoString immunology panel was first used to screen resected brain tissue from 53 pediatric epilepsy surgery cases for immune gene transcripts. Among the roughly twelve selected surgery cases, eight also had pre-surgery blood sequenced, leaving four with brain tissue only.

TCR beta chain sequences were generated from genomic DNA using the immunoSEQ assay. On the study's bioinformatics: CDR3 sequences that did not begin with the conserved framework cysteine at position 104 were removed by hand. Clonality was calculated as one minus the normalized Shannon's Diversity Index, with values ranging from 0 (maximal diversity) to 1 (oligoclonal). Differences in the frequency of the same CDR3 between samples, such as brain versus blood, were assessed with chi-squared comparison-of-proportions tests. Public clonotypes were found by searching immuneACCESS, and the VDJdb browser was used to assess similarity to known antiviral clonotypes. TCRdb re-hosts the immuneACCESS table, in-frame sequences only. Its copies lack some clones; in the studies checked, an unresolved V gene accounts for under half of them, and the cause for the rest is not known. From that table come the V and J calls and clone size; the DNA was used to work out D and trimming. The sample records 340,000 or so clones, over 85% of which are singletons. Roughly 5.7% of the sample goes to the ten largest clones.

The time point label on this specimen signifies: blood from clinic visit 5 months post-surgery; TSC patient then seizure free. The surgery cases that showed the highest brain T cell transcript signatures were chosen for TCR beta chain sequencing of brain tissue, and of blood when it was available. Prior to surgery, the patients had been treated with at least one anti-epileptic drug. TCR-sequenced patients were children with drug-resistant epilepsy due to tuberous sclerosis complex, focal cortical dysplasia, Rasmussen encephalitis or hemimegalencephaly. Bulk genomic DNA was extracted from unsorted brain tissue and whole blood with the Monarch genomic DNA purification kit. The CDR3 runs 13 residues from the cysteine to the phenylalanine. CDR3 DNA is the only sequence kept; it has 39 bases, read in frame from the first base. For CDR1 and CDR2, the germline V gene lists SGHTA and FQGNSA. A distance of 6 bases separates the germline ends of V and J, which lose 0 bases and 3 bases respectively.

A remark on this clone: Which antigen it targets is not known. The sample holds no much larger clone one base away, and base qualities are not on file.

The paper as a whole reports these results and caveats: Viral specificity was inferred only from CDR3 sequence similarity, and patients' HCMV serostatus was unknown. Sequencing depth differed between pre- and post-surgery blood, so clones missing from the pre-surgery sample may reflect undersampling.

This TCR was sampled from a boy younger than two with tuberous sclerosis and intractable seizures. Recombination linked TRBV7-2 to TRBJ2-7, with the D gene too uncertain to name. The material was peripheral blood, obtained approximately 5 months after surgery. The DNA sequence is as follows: TGTGCCAGCAGCTTAGCGGGGAACTACGAGCAGTACTTC. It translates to CASSLAGNYEQYF.